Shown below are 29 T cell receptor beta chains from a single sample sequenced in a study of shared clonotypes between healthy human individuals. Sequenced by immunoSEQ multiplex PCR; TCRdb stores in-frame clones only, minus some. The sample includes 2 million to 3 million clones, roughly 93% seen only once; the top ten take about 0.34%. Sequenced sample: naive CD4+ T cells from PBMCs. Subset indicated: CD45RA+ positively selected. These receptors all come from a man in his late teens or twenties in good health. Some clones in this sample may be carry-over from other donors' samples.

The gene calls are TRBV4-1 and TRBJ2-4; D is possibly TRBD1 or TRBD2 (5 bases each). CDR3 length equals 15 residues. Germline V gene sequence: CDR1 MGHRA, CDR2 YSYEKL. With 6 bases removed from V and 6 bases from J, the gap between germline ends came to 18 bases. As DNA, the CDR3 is TGCGCCAGCAGTCAACCGGGGACCGGCCGAAACATTCAGTACTTC. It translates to CASSQPGTGRNIQYF.

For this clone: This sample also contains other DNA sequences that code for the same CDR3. DNA for the CDR3: TGCGCCAGCAGCCTAATTGGACAGGGGGGGACTGAAGCTTTCTTT. Its protein product is CASSLIGQGGTEAFF. The rearrangement joins TRBV5-1 to TRBJ1-1; 10 nucleotides line up with TRBD1. CDR1 is SGHRS, CDR2 YFSETQ, per germline. The V gene end was trimmed by 4 bases and the J gene end by 5 bases; junction bases not matched to a gene: 8. This CDR3 comprises 15 residues.

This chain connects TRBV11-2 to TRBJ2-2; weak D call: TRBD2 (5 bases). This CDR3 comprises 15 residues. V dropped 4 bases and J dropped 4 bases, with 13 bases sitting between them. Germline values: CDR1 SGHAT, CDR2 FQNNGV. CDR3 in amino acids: CASSSQGLSTGELFF. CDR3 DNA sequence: TGTGCCAGCAGCTCCCAAGGACTGAGCACCGGGGAGCTGTTTTTT.

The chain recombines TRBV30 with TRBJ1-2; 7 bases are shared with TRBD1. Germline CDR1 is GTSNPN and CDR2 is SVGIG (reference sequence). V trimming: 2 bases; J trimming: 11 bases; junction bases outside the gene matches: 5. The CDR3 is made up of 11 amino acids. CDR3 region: CAWSPQGGYTF. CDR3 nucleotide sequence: TGTGCCTGGAGTCCCCAGGGGGGGTACACCTTC. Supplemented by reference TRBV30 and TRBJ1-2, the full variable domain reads SQTIHQWPATLVQPVGSPLSLECTVEGTSNPNLYWYRQAAGRGLQLLFYSVGIGQISSEVPQNLSASRPQDRQFILSSKKLLLSDSGFYLCAWSPQGGYTFGSGTRLTVV.

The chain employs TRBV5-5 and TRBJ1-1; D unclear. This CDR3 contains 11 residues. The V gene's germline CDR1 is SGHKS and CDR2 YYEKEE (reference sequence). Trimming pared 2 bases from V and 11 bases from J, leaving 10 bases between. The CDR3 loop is CASSFTGGAFF. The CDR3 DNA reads TGTGCCAGCAGCTTTACCGGTGGGGCTTTCTTT.

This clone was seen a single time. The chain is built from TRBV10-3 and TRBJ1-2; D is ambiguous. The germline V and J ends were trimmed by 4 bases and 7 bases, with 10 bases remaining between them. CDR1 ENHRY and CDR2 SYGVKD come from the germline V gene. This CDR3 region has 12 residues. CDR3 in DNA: TGTGCCATCAGTGGGAGTCAGGTTGGCTACACCTTC. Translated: CAISGSQVGYTF.

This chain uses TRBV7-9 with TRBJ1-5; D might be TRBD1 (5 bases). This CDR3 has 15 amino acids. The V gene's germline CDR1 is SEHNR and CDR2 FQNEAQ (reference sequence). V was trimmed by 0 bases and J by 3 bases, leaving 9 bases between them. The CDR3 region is CASSLAGRDNQPQHF. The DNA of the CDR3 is TGTGCCAGCAGCTTAGCGGGCAGGGACAATCAGCCCCAGCATTTT.

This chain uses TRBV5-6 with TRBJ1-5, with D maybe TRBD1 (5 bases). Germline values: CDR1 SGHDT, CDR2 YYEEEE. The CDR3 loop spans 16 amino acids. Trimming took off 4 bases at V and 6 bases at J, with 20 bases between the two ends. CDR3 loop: CASSAGVGTGLQPQHF. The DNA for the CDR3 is TGTGCCAGCAGCGCAGGCGTCGGTACGGGACTTCAGCCCCAGCATTTT.

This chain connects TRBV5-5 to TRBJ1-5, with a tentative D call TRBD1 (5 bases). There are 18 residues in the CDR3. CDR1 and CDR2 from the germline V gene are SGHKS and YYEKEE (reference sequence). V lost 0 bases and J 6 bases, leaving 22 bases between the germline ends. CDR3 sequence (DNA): TGTGCCAGCAGCTTGGTTTTTTCGGGTCGGCAGGGAAGTCAGCCCCAGCATTTT. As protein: CASSLVFSGRQGSQPQHF.

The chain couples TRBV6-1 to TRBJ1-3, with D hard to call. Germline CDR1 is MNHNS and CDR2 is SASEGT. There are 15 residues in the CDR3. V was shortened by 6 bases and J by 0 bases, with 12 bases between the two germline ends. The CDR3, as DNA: TGTGCCAGCAGCGGAGACCGAAGCTCTGGAAACACCATATATTTT. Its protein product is CASSGDRSSGNTIYF.

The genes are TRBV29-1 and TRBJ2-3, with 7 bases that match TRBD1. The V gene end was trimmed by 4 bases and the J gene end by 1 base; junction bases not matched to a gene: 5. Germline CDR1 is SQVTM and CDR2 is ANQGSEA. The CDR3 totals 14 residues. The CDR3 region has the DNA TGCAGCGTTGTAGACAGGGTCCGCACAGATACGCAGTATTTT. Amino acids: CSVVDRVRTDTQYF.

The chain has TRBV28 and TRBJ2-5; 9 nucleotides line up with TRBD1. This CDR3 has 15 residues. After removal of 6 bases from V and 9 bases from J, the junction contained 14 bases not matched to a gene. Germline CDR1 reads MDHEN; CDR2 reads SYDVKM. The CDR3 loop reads CASRARGQGGGAQYF. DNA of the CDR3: TGTGCCAGCAGGGCGAGGGGACAGGGAGGGGGGGCCCAGTACTTC.

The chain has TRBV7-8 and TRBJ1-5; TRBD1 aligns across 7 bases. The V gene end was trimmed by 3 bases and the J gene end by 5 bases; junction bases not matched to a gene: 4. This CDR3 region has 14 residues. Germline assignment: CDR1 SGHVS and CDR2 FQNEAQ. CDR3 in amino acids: CASSFRDSDQPQHF. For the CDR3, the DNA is TGTGCCAGCAGCTTCCGGGACAGCGATCAGCCCCAGCATTTT.

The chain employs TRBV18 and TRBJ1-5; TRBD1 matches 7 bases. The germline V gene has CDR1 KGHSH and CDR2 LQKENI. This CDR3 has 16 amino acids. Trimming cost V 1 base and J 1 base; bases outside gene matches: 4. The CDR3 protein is CASSPLAGQSNQPQHF. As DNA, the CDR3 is TGTGCCAGCTCACCACTTGCGGGACAGAGCAATCAGCCCCAGCATTTT.

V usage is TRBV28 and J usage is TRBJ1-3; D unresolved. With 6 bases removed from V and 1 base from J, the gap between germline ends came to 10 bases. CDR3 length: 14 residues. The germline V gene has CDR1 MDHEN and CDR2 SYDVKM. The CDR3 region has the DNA TGTGCCAGCAGAGATACAGTATCTGGAAACACCATATATTTT. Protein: CASRDTVSGNTIYF.

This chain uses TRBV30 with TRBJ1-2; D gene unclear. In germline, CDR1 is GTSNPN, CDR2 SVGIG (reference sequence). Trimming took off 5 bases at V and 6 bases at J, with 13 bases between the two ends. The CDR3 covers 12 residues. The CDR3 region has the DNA TGTGCCTGGGAGCGAGGGAGTGATGGCTACACCTTC. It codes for CAWERGSDGYTF.

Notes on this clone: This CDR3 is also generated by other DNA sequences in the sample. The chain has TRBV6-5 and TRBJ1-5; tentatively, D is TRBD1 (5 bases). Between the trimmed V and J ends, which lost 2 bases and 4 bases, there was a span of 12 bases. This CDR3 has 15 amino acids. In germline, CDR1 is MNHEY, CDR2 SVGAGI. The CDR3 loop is CASSYGGSGNQPQHF. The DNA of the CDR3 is TGTGCCAGCAGTTACGGGGGTTCGGGGAATCAGCCCCAGCATTTT.

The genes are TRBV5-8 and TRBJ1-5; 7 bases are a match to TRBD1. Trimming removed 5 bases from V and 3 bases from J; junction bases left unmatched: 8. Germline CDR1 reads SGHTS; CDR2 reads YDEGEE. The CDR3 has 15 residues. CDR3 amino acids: CASRFVGQDNQPQHF. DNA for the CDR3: TGTGCCAGCAGGTTCGTCGGACAGGACAATCAGCCCCAGCATTTT.

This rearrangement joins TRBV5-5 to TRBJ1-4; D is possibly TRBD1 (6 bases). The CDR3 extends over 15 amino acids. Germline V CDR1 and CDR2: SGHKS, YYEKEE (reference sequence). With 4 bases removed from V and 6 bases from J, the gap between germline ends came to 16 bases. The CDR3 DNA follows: TGTGCCAGCAGCACCCCGGGACACGGGGATGAAAAACTGTTTTTT. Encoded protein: CASSTPGHGDEKLFF.

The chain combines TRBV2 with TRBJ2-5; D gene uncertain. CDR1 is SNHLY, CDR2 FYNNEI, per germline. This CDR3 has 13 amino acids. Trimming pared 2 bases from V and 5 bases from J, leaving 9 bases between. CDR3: CASSETGSETQYF. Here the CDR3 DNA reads TGTGCCAGCAGTGAAACCGGCAGTGAGACCCAGTACTTC.

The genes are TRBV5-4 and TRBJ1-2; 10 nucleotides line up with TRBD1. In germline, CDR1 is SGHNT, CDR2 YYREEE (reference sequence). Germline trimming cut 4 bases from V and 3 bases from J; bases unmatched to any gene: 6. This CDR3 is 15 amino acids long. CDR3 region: CASSSRTGGYYGYTF. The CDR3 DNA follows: TGTGCCAGCAGCAGTAGGACAGGGGGGTACTATGGCTACACCTTC.

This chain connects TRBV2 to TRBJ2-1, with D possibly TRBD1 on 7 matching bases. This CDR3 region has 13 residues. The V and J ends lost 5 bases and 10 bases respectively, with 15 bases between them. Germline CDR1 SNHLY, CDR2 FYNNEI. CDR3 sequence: CASSYLRGDEQFF. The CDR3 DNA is TGTGCCAGCAGTTATCTCAGGGGGGACGAGCAGTTCTTC.

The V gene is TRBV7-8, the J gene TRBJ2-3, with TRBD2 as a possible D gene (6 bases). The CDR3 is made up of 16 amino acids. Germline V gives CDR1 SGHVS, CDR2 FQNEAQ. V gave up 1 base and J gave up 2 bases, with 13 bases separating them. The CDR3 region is CASSLGRELYTDTQYF. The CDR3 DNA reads TGTGCCAGCAGCTTAGGGAGGGAACTTTACACAGATACGCAGTATTTT.

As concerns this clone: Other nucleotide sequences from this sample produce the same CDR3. The CDR3, as DNA: TGTGCCAGCAGCCATGGACAGGGGTCCTACGAGCAGTACTTC. Amino acids: CASSHGQGSYEQYF. V and J are TRBV9 and TRBJ2-7, with 9 positions matching TRBD1. The CDR3 runs 14 residues. The germline gives CDR1 SGDLS, CDR2 YYNGEE. The trim removed 4 bases at V and 1 base at J, leaving 3 bases unmatched.

CDR3 loop: CASSFRQGSAGANVLTF. CDR3 bases: TGTGCCAGCAGCTTCAGACAGGGTTCGGCTGGGGCCAACGTCCTGACTTTC. The chain carries TRBV7-9 and TRBJ2-6, with 7 bases identical to TRBD1. Trimming cost V 3 bases and J 2 bases; bases outside gene matches: 7. The CDR3 is made up of 17 amino acids. The germline V gene has CDR1 SEHNR and CDR2 FQNEAQ (reference sequence).

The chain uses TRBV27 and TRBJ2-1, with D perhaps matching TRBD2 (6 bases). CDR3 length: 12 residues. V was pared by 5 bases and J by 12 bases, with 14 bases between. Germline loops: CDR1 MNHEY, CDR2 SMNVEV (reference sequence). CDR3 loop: CASSPPAGRQFF. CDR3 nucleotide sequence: TGTGCCAGCAGTCCGCCCGCGGGACGGCAGTTCTTC.

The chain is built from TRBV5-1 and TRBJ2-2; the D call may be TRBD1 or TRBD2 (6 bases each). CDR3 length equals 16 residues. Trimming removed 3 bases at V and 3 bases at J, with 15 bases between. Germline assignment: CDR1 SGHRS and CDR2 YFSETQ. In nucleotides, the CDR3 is TGCGCCAGCAGCTACGAAGGGGGGCTGGACACCGGGGAGCTGTTTTTT. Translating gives CASSYEGGLDTGELFF.

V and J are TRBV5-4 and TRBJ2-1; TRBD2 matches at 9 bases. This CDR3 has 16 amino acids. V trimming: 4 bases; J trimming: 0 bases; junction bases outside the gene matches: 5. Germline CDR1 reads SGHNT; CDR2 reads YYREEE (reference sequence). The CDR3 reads CASSQKTSGSYNEQFF. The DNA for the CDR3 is TGTGCCAGCAGCCAGAAGACTAGCGGCTCCTACAATGAGCAGTTCTTC.

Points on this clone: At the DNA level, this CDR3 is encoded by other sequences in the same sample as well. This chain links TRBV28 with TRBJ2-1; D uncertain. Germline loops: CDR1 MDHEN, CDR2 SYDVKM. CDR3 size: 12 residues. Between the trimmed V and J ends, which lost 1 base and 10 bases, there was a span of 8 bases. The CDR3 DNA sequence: TGTGCCAGCAGTTTATCTGGTCGCGAGCAGTTCTTC. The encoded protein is CASSLSGREQFF.